These T cell receptor beta chains were read from a single sample in a study of blood T cell repertoires in COVID-19. Profiled with immunoSEQ multiplex PCR; TCRdb holds only in-frame clones, not every one. The repertoire has hundreds of thousands of clones, roughly nine tenths of them found once; the top ten carry under 2%. Sequences were obtained from peripheral blood. The receptors stem from an older woman who had recovered from COVID-19. The CDR3 runs from the conserved cysteine through the conserved F or W. The D gene is left open where the match is weak.

TRBD2	TRBJ2-7	TRBV27	CASSPKAGASYEQYF
TRBD1	TRBJ1-2	TRBV5-1	CASSLQGDYGYTF
NA	TRBJ2-2	TRBV2	CASSALLTSSGELFF
NA	TRBJ1-6	TRBV18	CASSSFPASAPGSPLHF
TRBD1	TRBJ2-7	TRBV7-8	CASSWGQGRYEQYF
NA	TRBJ1-3	TRBV2	CASCRGMEGNTIYF
NA	TRBJ2-3	TRBV3-1/TRBV3-2	CASSQEWGVGTDTQYF
TRBD1	TRBJ1-1	TRBV2	CASSRQGAGTEAFF
NA	TRBJ1-4	TRBV4-1	CASSQEGAGREKLFF
TRBD2	TRBJ2-3	TRBV5-1	CASSPPGTSGLTDTQYF
TRBD1	TRBJ1-2	TRBV6-1	CASSEGFSGQIGYTF
TRBD2	TRBJ2-2	TRBV6-2/TRBV6-3	CASSYPLSGGPNTGELFF
NA	TRBJ2-7	TRBV4-2	CASRSGAEQYF
NA	TRBJ2-5	TRBV7-3	CASSPTGQEGETQYF
NA	TRBJ2-7	TRBV5-6	CASSVAYEQYF
TRBD1	TRBJ2-5	TRBV7-8	CASSSDRGFRETQYF
NA	TRBJ2-7	TRBV5-1	CASSLLQGTYEQYF
TRBD2	TRBJ2-3	TRBV3-1/TRBV3-2	CASSQVAGGGGDTQYF
TRBD1	TRBJ2-7	TRBV11-2	CASSESGTGIYEQYF
TRBD2	TRBJ2-5	TRBV5-1	CASSFRLASGQETQYF
TRBD1	TRBJ2-1	TRBV11-2	CASSLVGQGVSEQFF
TRBD1	TRBJ2-1	TRBV7-6	CASSLLAATGGINEQFF
NA	TRBJ2-5	TRBV3-1/TRBV3-2	CASSQPYGGGETQYF
TRBD2	TRBJ2-5	TRBV7-2	CASSLASGRETQYF
TRBD1	TRBJ1-1	TRBV6-6	CASSVSGGQGTEAFF
TRBD1	TRBJ1-2	TRBV7-8	CASSLRDRGLDGYTF
TRBD2	TRBJ2-1	TRBV5-1	CASSLSGGAINEQFF